The 9 T cell receptor beta chains given below trace back to one sample, sequenced in a study of blood T cell repertoires in COVID-19 (dated by TCRdb to about 2020). The library came from the immunoSEQ multiplex PCR assay. In its TCRdb copy, this immuneACCESS table keeps in-frame sequences only and misses some clones. Where compared with another copy, unresolved V genes explain less than half of these, and the others have no known cause. The sample includes 130,000 or so clones, with approximately 87% observed a single time. The ten largest clonotypes hold more than 2% of the sample. Sequencing was done on a sample of peripheral blood. Receptors originate from a man in his sixties or seventies with active COVID-19.

This chain uses TRBV27 with TRBJ2-1, with 10 bases lining up with TRBD2. V dropped 6 bases and J dropped 9; count of bases not matched to a gene: 11. CDR3 length: 15 amino acids. In germline, CDR1 is MNHEY, CDR2 SMNVEV (reference sequence). The CDR3 DNA reads TGTGCCAGCAGGCCACTAGCGGGAATGGAGGGTGAGCAGTTCTTC. Encoded protein: CASRPLAGMEGEQFF.

A single count supports this clone. This chain joins TRBV3-1 (or the pseudogene TRBV3-2) and TRBJ2-7; 7 nucleotides match TRBD2. With V trimmed by 0 bases and J by 3 bases, 8 bases remained unmatched. CDR3 size: 16 residues. Germline V CDR1 and CDR2: LGHDT, YNNKEL (reference sequence). The CDR3, as DNA: TGTGCCAGCAGCCAAGATCGAAGGGCGGGGGACTACGAGCAGTACTTC. Translating it yields CASSQDRRAGDYEQYF.

The chain uses TRBV19 and TRBJ2-6, with TRBD2 as a possible D gene (6 bases). The CDR3 loop spans 16 amino acids. The germline gives CDR1 LNHDA, CDR2 SQIVND (reference sequence). Trimming stripped 1 base from V and 0 bases from J, with 7 bases between. The CDR3: CASSIGRDSGANVLTF. Here the CDR3 DNA reads TGTGCCAGTAGTATAGGGCGGGACTCTGGGGCCAACGTCCTGACTTTC.

V is TRBV5-1 and J is TRBJ1-4; 9 nucleotides align to TRBD1. The CDR3 sequence is 14 residues long. V shed 3 bases, J shed 8 bases, and the junction held 5 bases outside the gene matches. Looked up from germline, CDR1 is SGHRS and CDR2 is YFSETQ. CDR3 residues: CASSYGQGKEKLFF. The CDR3, as DNA: TGCGCCAGCAGCTACGGACAGGGGAAGGAAAAACTGTTTTTT.

The CDR3 sequence: CASSPRLAGVYIQYF. CDR3 DNA sequence: TGTGCCAGCAGTCCCAGACTAGCGGGAGTGTACATTCAGTACTTC. This sequence joins TRBV28 and TRBJ2-4, with 12 bases fitting TRBD2. CDR1 MDHEN and CDR2 SYDVKM come from the germline V gene. The CDR3 runs 15 residues. V lost 5 bases and J lost 8; bases outside the gene matches: 7.

CDR3 in DNA: TGTGCCAGCAGGAAGCTAGCGGGAGTCACATCCCGATTCTACGAGCAGTACTTC. It specifies CASRKLAGVTSRFYEQYF. The genes are TRBV27 and TRBJ2-7; TRBD2 matches 10 bases. V lost 6 bases to trimming and J lost 3 bases; unmatched junction nucleotides: 17. The CDR3 runs 18 residues. From germline, CDR1 is MNHEY and CDR2 SMNVEV (reference sequence).

This clone occurred a few times. The J gene is TRBJ1-2, the V gene TRBV5-1; 7 bases line up with TRBD1. Trimming cost V 1 base and J 2 bases; bases outside gene matches: 2. The length of the CDR3 is 14 residues. Germline loops: CDR1 SGHRS, CDR2 YFSETQ. The CDR3 coding sequence is TGCGCCAGCAGCTTGCCGGGACAGAACTATGGCTACACCTTC. This gives the protein CASSLPGQNYGYTF.

This clone was found once. CDR3 sequence: CASSSPGTSYNEQFF. Here the CDR3 DNA reads TGTGCCAGCAGTTCCCCCGGGACTAGTTACAATGAGCAGTTCTTC. This rearrangement joins TRBV28 to TRBJ2-1, with 8 bases fitting TRBD2. Trimming took 4 bases from V and 4 from J; bases not matched to a gene: 6. Looked up from germline, CDR1 is MDHEN and CDR2 is SYDVKM. This CDR3 is 15 amino acids long.

V usage is TRBV12-3 or TRBV12-4 and J usage is TRBJ2-1, with TRBD2 as a possible D gene (5 bases). Trimming took 1 base from V and 5 from J, leaving 6 bases between them. This CDR3 contains 13 residues. The CDR3 DNA sequence: TGTGCCAGCAGTTTAGTCGGGAACAATGAGCAGTTCTTC. This translates into CASSLVGNNEQFF.